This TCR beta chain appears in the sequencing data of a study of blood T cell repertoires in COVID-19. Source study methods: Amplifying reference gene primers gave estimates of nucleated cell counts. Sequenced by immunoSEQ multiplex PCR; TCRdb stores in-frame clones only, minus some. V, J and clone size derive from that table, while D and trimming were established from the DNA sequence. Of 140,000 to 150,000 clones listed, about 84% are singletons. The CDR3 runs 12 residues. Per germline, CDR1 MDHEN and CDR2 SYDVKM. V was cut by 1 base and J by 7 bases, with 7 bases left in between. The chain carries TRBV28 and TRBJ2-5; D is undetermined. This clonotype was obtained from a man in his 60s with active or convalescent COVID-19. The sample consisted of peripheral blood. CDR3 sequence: CASSLSTRTQYF. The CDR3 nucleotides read TGTGCCAGCAGTTTATCTACGAGGACCCAGTACTTC.